Shown below are 32 T cell receptor beta chains from a single sample sequenced in a study of identifying expanded T cells in peripheral blood. Data came from immunoSEQ multiplex PCR; TCRdb stores just in-frame clones and leaves some out. The sample carries tens of thousands of clones, about 80% recorded once. Source material: blood. The receptor set was obtained from a person aged 18-69 years in good health.

This chain joins TRBV6-6 and TRBJ2-5; 7 bases line up with TRBD2. The ends lost 6 bases at V and 3 bases at J; junction bases unmatched: 10. This CDR3 region has 15 residues. The germline CDR1 and CDR2 sequences are MNHNY and SVGAGI (reference sequence). CDR3 in amino acids: CASSIPSAGKETQYF. CDR3 nucleotide sequence: TGTGCCAGCAGCATCCCCTCAGCGGGAAAAGAGACCCAGTACTTC.

The chain recombines TRBV5-1 with TRBJ1-1; 7 nucleotides match TRBD1. V lost 7 bases and J lost 0; bases outside the gene matches: 9. There are 15 residues in the CDR3. Germline V gene lookup returns CDR1 SGHRS and CDR2 YFSETQ. The CDR3 loop reads CASGGQGQMNTEAFF. The CDR3 DNA reads TGCGCCAGCGGAGGCCAGGGACAGATGAACACTGAAGCTTTCTTT.

The chain uses TRBV5-1 and TRBJ2-5, with D maybe TRBD2 (5 bases). Germline V lookup: CDR1 SGHRS, CDR2 YFSETQ. With 0 bases removed from V and 2 bases from J, the gap between germline ends came to 8 bases. The CDR3 loop spans 14 amino acids. This chain's CDR3 is CASSLAGGQETQYF. The CDR3 coding sequence is TGCGCCAGCAGCTTGGCGGGCGGGCAAGAGACCCAGTACTTC.

The rearrangement links TRBV5-1 to TRBJ2-7; D is perhaps TRBD1 (6 bases). The germline gives CDR1 SGHRS, CDR2 YFSETQ. The CDR3 contains 14 residues. V lost 4 bases to trimming and J lost 4 bases, with 15 bases between them. CDR3 loop: CASSTAGDPYEQYF. CDR3 DNA sequence: TGCGCCAGCAGCACCGCAGGGGACCCATACGAGCAGTACTTC.

This chain connects TRBV5-8 to TRBJ2-5; possible D gene TRBD1, 6 bases. The germline V gene has CDR1 SGHTS and CDR2 YDEGEE. Trimming left V 1 base short and J 3 bases short, with 16 bases between. The CDR3 covers 16 residues. CDR3 loop: CASSLNRVGSEETQYF. The CDR3 nucleotides read TGTGCCAGCAGCTTGAACAGGGTAGGATCGGAAGAGACCCAGTACTTC.

The V and J genes are TRBV6-5 and TRBJ1-1; TRBD1 is a possible D gene (5 bases). With 6 bases removed from V and 2 bases from J, the gap between germline ends came to 16 bases. The CDR3 totals 15 residues. The germline V gene encodes CDR1 MNHEY and CDR2 SVGAGI. CDR3 DNA sequence: TGTGCCAGCAGCCGAATAGAAAGGGGCAACACTGAAGCTTTCTTT. Protein product: CASSRIERGNTEAFF.

This sequence joins TRBV29-1 and TRBJ2-3; TRBD2 might be the D (5 bases). Germline V lookup: CDR1 SQVTM, CDR2 ANQGSEA. V dropped 7 bases and J dropped 1 base, with 9 bases sitting between them. The CDR3 sequence is 12 residues long. CDR3: CSALAGTDTQYF. Written as DNA, the CDR3 is TGCAGCGCTCTAGCCGGCACAGATACGCAGTATTTT.

The J gene is TRBJ1-3, the V gene TRBV18, with D possibly TRBD1 on 6 matching bases. The CDR3 extends over 15 amino acids. V lost 2 bases and J 2 bases, leaving 10 bases between the germline ends. CDR1 and CDR2 (germline): KGHSH, LQKENI. The CDR3 coding sequence is TGTGCCAGCTCACCAAACGGACAGACTGGAAACACCATATATTTT. This translates into CASSPNGQTGNTIYF.

The chain combines TRBV19 with TRBJ1-5, with D uncertain. V gave up 3 bases and J gave up 11 bases, with 20 bases separating them. CDR1 LNHDA and CDR2 SQIVND come from the germline V gene (reference sequence). The CDR3 sequence is 15 residues long. The CDR3 region has the DNA TGTGCCAGTAGTATGGTTTCGGCGGGCCCTGGGGCCCAGCATTTT. Translation gives CASSMVSAGPGAQHF.

The CDR3 DNA is TGTGCCAGCAGCTTATTACCCAGGGGGCAGGGAGGCACCGGGGAGCTGTTTTTT. It codes for CASSLLPRGQGGTGELFF. V gene TRBV7-2 combines with J gene TRBJ2-2; 8 nucleotides align to TRBD1. Germline values: CDR1 SGHTA, CDR2 FQGNSA. The CDR3 is 18 residues long. V shed 2 bases and J 4 bases; nucleotides not matched to a gene: 12.

The V call is TRBV11-2, the J call TRBJ2-3; D gene ambiguous. CDR1 and CDR2 from the germline V gene are SGHAT and FQNNGV. The CDR3 runs 11 residues. Trimming took off 5 bases at V and 5 bases at J, with 5 bases between the two ends. CDR3 bases: TGTGCCAGCAGCCATCAAGATACGCAGTATTTT. It yields the protein CASSHQDTQYF.

Comment on this clone: Germline and junction disagree at one end, which may indicate a read error. J is TRBJ2-7 and V is TRBV10-3, with no clear D. In germline, CDR1 is ENHRY, CDR2 SYGVKD. This CDR3 is 11 amino acids long. CDR3 sequence: CAIGDGYEQYF. As DNA, the CDR3 is TGTGCCATCGGTGACGGCTACGAGCAGTACTTC.

The CDR3 DNA sequence: TGTGCCAGCAGTGAGCCGACCAGCTACGAGCAGTACTTC. Its translation is CASSEPTSYEQYF. The chain couples TRBV2 to TRBJ2-7; D uncertain. V lost 3 bases and J lost 3, with 9 bases in between. The CDR3 extends over 13 amino acids. Germline assignment: CDR1 SNHLY and CDR2 FYNNEI.

The V call is TRBV11-2, the J call TRBJ2-5; D is unclear. Per germline, CDR1 SGHAT and CDR2 FQNNGV. There are 14 residues in the CDR3. The ends were cut back, 3 bases at V and 7 bases at J, with 15 bases in the middle. This CDR3 is CASSLSPVRVTQYF. The DNA of the CDR3 is TGTGCCAGCAGCTTGTCGCCCGTACGGGTGACCCAGTACTTC.

The chain links TRBV6-5 to TRBJ2-5; perhaps TRBD2 as D (6 bases). This CDR3 is 11 amino acids long. V was trimmed by 9 bases and J by 9 bases, leaving 14 bases between them. In germline, CDR1 is MNHEY, CDR2 SVGAGI. The CDR3, as DNA: TGTGCCAGTAGGGACGGGGAGGCCCAGTACTTC. Amino acids: CASRDGEAQYF.

This clone is a singleton in its sample. This may arise from a read error, as a much more abundant clone is one base away. Other DNA sequences in the sample encode the same CDR3. The chain has TRBV2 and TRBJ1-2, with unresolved D. Germline CDR1 SNHLY, CDR2 FYNNEI. Trimming took 8 bases from V and 4 from J, leaving 17 bases between them. The CDR3 runs 14 residues. The CDR3 DNA is TGTGCCAGCCACGACCGGCGACAAGGCTATGGCTACACCTTC. This codes for CASHDRRQGYGYTF.

This CDR3 is CASSTGGLGSGNTIYF. The CDR3 region has the DNA TGTGCCAGCAGCACAGGGGGCCTCGGCTCTGGAAACACCATATATTTT. V gene TRBV11-2 combines with J gene TRBJ1-3; 9 bases are shared with TRBD1. The V and J ends lost 5 bases and 0 bases, in that order; junction bases with no gene match: 5. The CDR3 covers 16 residues. Germline values: CDR1 SGHAT, CDR2 FQNNGV.

The genes are TRBV5-1 and TRBJ2-2; 10 positions match TRBD2. Trimming cost V 1 base and J 1 base; bases outside gene matches: 7. Germline V CDR1 and CDR2: SGHRS, YFSETQ. The CDR3 length is 18 residues. In DNA, the CDR3 is TGCGCCAGCAGCTTGATTCCTAGCGGGAGAGGGAACACCGGGGAGCTGTTTTTT. This gives the protein CASSLIPSGRGNTGELFF.

CDR3 loop: CASSVVSTDTQYF. Written as DNA, the CDR3 is TGTGCCAGCAGCGTAGTTAGCACAGATACGCAGTATTTT. The rearrangement joins TRBV9 to TRBJ2-3, with D uncertain. The CDR3 extends over 13 amino acids. Germline V gene lookup returns CDR1 SGDLS and CDR2 YYNGEE. V shed 0 bases and J shed 0 bases, with 2 bases lying between them.

The chain joins TRBV6-1 to TRBJ2-7; perhaps TRBD1 as D (6 bases). CDR3 length equals 12 residues. The V gene lost 4 bases and the J gene lost 6 bases, with 10 bases spanning the gap. CDR1 and CDR2 (germline): MNHNS, SASEGT. The CDR3 protein is CASSGTAAEQYV. CDR3 DNA: TGTGCCAGCAGTGGGACAGCGGCCGAGCAGTACGTC.

This clone was seen only a few times. V and J are TRBV4-3 and TRBJ1-2; D call uncertain. CDR1 LGHNA and CDR2 YSLEER come from the germline V gene. The CDR3 runs 14 residues. Trimming stripped 0 bases from V and 3 bases from J, with 8 bases between. CDR3 bases: TGCGCCAGCAGCCAAGATAGTCGGGACTATGGCTACACCTTC. Its translation: CASSQDSRDYGYTF.

The J gene is TRBJ1-2, the V gene TRBV18, with D possibly TRBD1 on 5 matching bases. This CDR3 has 12 residues. The germline gives CDR1 KGHSH, CDR2 LQKENI. Trimming stripped 5 bases from V and 4 bases from J, with 8 bases between. In DNA, the CDR3 is TGTGCCAGCTCAGTGGGGACCTATGGCTACACCTTC. It is translated as CASSVGTYGYTF.

This clone was seen a handful of times. The chain uses TRBV6-1 and TRBJ1-6; D not certain. V lost 2 bases to trimming and J lost 7 bases, with 6 bases between them. Per germline, CDR1 MNHNS and CDR2 SASEGT. The CDR3 has 13 amino acids. The CDR3 is CASSESGNSPLHF. Written as DNA, the CDR3 is TGTGCCAGCAGTGAATCCGGGAATTCACCCCTCCACTTT.

The rearrangement links TRBV2 to TRBJ1-1, with D possibly matching TRBD1 (5 bases). Germline loops: CDR1 SNHLY, CDR2 FYNNEI. This CDR3 spans 12 amino acids. Deletions cut 5 bases from V and 6 bases from J, with 10 bases between. This CDR3 is CASSMLGAEAFF. Here the CDR3 DNA reads TGTGCCAGCAGTATGCTGGGGGCTGAAGCTTTCTTT.

The V and J genes are TRBV5-7 and TRBJ2-1, with 7 nucleotides matching TRBD2. TRBV5-7 has ORF status, its function being uncertain. V was pared by 7 bases and J by 7 bases, with 11 bases of the junction left unmatched. The CDR3 spans 14 residues. CDR3 DNA: TGTGCCAGCTCCCCTCTCCGGGGGGTAAATGAGCAGTTCTTC. Translated: CASSPLRGVNEQFF.

The V call is TRBV25-1, the J call TRBJ2-4; D possibly corresponds to TRBD2 (6 bases). V was clipped by 3 bases and J by 2 bases, with 11 bases between them. Germline CDR1 and CDR2: MGHDK and SYGVNS. The CDR3 runs 15 residues. CDR3 bases: TGTGCCAGCAGTGAGGTCGGGGGTTCCAAAAACATTCAGTACTTC. Protein sequence: CASSEVGGSKNIQYF.

There are a few counts of this clone. The rearrangement joins TRBV6-1 to TRBJ1-5; the D gene is possibly TRBD1 (5 bases). Trimming left V 9 bases short and J 7 bases short, with 7 bases between. The length of the CDR3 is 10 residues. Germline V gene lookup returns CDR1 MNHNS and CDR2 SASEGT. The CDR3 loop reads CASGTQPQHF. CDR3 coding DNA: TGTGCCAGTGGGACCCAGCCCCAGCATTTT.

This clone was detected only a few times. The chain combines TRBV27 with TRBJ1-2; D is perhaps TRBD1 (5 bases). There are 13 residues in the CDR3. V lost 3 bases and J lost 2, with 7 bases in between. CDR1 and CDR2 (germline): MNHEY, SMNVEV (reference sequence). CDR3 sequence: CASSFEGNYGYTF. In DNA form, the CDR3 reads TGTGCCAGCAGTTTCGAGGGGAACTATGGCTACACCTTC.

The rearrangement uses TRBV5-1 and TRBJ2-3; 13 bases are a match to TRBD2. V lost 4 bases, J lost 2 bases, and 4 bases stayed unmatched. Germline CDR1 reads SGHRS; CDR2 reads YFSETQ. The CDR3 extends over 16 amino acids. The CDR3 loop reads CASSTGLAGTTDTQYF. CDR3 DNA: TGCGCCAGCAGCACGGGACTAGCGGGGACCACAGATACGCAGTATTTT.

This chain connects TRBV19 to TRBJ1-1, with 7 bases matching TRBD1. With 8 bases clipped from V and 5 bases from J, the junction kept 8 bases outside the gene matches. CDR1 is LNHDA and CDR2 is SQIVND in the germline V gene (reference sequence). CDR3 length equals 13 residues. In DNA, the CDR3 is TGTGCCAGTGAATATAGGGGGCTTACTGAAGCTTTCTTT. Residues: CASEYRGLTEAFF. Full variable domain (outside the CDR3, taken from reference TRBV19 and TRBJ1-1): DGGITQSPKYLFRKEGQNVTLSCEQNLNHDAMYWYRQDPGQGLRLIYYSQIVNDFQKGDIAEGYSVSREKKESFPLTVTSAQKNPTAFYLCASEYRGLTEAFFGQGTRLTVV.

The chain links TRBV6-5 to TRBJ1-2; weak D call: TRBD1 (5 bases). V was trimmed by 9 bases and J by 9 bases, leaving 14 bases between them. CDR3 length equals 11 residues. Germline V CDR1 and CDR2: MNHEY, SVGAGI. CDR3 sequence reads: CASFQGNRYTF. The CDR3 coding sequence is TGTGCCAGTTTTCAGGGAAATCGCTACACCTTC.

V usage is TRBV6-6 and J usage is TRBJ1-3, with D perhaps matching TRBD1 (5 bases). CDR3 length: 16 residues. Trimming shortened V by 7 bases and J by 3 bases, and 19 bases separated the two germline ends. Germline V gene sequence: CDR1 MNHNY, CDR2 SVGAGI (reference sequence). The DNA for the CDR3 is TGTGCCAGCACCGGGGGGGAGGAGTGGAGTGGAAACACCATATATTTT. Translation gives CASTGGEEWSGNTIYF.